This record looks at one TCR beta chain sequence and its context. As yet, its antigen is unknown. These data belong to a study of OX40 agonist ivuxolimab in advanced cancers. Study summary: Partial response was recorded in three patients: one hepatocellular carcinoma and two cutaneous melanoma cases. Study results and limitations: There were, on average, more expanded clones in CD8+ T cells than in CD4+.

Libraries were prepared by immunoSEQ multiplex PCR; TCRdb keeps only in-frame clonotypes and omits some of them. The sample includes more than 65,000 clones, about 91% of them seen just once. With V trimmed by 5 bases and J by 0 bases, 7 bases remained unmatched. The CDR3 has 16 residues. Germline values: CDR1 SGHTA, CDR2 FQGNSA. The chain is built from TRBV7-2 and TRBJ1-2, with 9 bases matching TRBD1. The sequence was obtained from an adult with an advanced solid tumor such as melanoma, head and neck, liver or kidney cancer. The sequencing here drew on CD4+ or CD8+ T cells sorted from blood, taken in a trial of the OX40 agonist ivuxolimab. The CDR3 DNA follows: TGTGCCAGCAGCACTCGCCGGACAGGGGCTAACTATGGCTACACCTTC. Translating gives CASSTRRTGANYGYTF.